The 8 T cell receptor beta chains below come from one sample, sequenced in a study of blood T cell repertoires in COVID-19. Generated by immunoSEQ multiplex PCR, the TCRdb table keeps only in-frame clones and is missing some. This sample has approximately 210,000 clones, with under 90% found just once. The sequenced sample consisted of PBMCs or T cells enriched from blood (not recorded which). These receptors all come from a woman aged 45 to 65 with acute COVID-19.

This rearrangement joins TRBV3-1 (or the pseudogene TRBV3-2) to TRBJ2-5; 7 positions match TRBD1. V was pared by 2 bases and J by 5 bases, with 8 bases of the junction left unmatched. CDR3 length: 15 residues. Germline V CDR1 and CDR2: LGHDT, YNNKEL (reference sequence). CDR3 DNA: TGTGCCAGCAGCCAAACGACAGGGCCGTGGGAGACCCAGTACTTC. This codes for CASSQTTGPWETQYF.

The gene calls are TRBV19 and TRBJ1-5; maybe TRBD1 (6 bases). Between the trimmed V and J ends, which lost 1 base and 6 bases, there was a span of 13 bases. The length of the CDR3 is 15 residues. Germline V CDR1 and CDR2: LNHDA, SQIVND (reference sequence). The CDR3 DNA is TGTGCCAGTAGTATAGCGGTGGGGGCTGGTCAGCCCCAGCATTTT. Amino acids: CASSIAVGAGQPQHF.

Here the CDR3 reads CASGDRAGRDINYGYTF. The CDR3 DNA sequence: TGCGCCAGTGGGGACAGGGCAGGCCGGGATATTAACTATGGCTACACCTTC. The genes are TRBV10-2 and TRBJ1-2; the match to TRBD1 covers 9 bases. Germline V lookup: CDR1 WSHSY, CDR2 SAAADI. After removal of 9 bases from V and 1 base from J, the junction contained 15 bases not matched to a gene. This CDR3 comprises 17 residues.

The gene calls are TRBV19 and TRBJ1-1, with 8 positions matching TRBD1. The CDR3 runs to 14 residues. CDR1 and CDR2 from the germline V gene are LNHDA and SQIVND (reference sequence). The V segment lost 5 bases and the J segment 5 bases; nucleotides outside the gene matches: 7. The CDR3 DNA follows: TGTGCCAGTAGTTCACGGACAGGGCAGACTGAAGCTTTCTTT. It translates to CASSSRTGQTEAFF.

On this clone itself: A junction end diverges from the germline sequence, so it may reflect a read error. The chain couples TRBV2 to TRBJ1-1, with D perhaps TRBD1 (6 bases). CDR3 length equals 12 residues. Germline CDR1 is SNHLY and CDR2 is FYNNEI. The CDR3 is CASSAEATGGLF. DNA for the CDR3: TGTGCCAGCAGTGCCGAGGCGACAGGAGGCCTCTTT.

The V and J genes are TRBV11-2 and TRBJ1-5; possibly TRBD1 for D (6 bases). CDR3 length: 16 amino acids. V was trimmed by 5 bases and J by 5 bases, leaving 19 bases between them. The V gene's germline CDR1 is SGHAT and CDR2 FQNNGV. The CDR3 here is CASSPGGSGAYQPQHF. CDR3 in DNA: TGTGCCAGCAGCCCCGGTGGATCAGGGGCCTATCAGCCCCAGCATTTT.

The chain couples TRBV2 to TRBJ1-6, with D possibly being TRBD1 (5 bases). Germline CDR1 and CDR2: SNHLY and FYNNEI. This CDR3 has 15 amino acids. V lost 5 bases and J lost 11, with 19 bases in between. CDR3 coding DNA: TGTGCCAGCAGTCAAGACTCCGGGACTTCGGCACCCCTCCACTTT. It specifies CASSQDSGTSAPLHF.

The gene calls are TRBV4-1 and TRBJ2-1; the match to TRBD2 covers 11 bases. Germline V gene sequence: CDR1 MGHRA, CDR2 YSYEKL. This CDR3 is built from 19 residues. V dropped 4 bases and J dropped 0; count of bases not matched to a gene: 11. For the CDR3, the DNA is TGCGCCAGCAGCCGCTCCGGGACTAGCGGATCCAGCTCCTACAATGAGCAGTTCTTC. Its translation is CASSRSGTSGSSSYNEQFF.